The 13 T cell receptor beta chains given below trace back to one sample, sequenced in a study of regulatory T cells in long-lasting Graves disease. Construction of TCR beta libraries relied on iRepertoire HTBI primers and on Arm-PCR targeting CDR3 regions. TCRdb passed the multiplex PCR reads through MiXCR, listing each CDR3 protein once. This sample carries 700,000 or so distinct CDR3 sequences, 25% to 35% of them seen once, and the ten largest clones take 40% to 50%. Time point here: persistent/refractory GD, antithyroid drugs over 5 years with positive TRAb. Isolated PBMC RNA provided the starting material for the TCR library. The sample was peripheral blood mononuclear cells (PBMCs), taken when the disease was refractory, from a patient treated with antithyroid drugs. The receptors here all came from a female donor with Graves disease.

This rearrangement joins TRBV19 to TRBJ1-1; maybe TRBD1 (5 bases). CDR3 length: 11 amino acids. Germline V CDR1 and CDR2: LNHDA, SQIVND (reference sequence). V gave up 9 bases and J gave up 10 bases, with 15 bases separating them. CDR3 sequence reads: CARTPLGTAFF. For the CDR3, the DNA is TGTGCCAGGACGCCCCTAGGGACAGCTTTCTTT.

The chain carries TRBV27 and TRBJ1-6, with 7 bases lining up with TRBD1. The CDR3 has 18 amino acids. Germline CDR1 is MNHEY and CDR2 is SMNVEV (reference sequence). Germline trimming cut 3 bases from V and 2 bases from J; bases unmatched to any gene: 10. Written as DNA, the CDR3 is TGTGCCAGCAGTTTCCGTAAAGTAACAGGGGCCTATAATTCACCCCTCCACTTT. Amino acids: CASSFRKVTGAYNSPLHF.

This chain links TRBV6-2 or TRBV6-3 with TRBJ1-4; D gene ambiguous. Per the germline V gene, CDR1 is MNHEY and CDR2 is SVGEGT. Trimming left V 5 bases short and J 8 bases short, with 15 bases between. The CDR3 contains 14 residues. The CDR3 DNA reads as TGTGCCAGCAGTGACGCCGGGTTGAAGGAAAAACTGTTTTTT. Translated, it gives CASSDAGLKEKLFF.

The chain uses TRBV3-1 and TRBJ2-5, with D maybe TRBD2 (6 bases). The germline CDR1 and CDR2 sequences are LGHDT and YNNKEL (reference sequence). The CDR3 is made up of 16 amino acids. Trimming removed 0 bases at V and 0 bases at J, with 11 bases between. The CDR3 nucleotides are TGTGCCAGCAGCCAAGAGGGGGGACCTTACCAAGAGACCCAGTACTTC. Translated: CASSQEGGPYQETQYF.

This CDR3 is CASSKSNQPQHF. The CDR3 DNA sequence: TGTGCCAGCAGTAAGAGCAATCAGCCCCAGCATTTT. This sequence joins TRBV6-1 and TRBJ1-5; D remains ambiguous. In germline, CDR1 is MNHNS, CDR2 SASEGT. The CDR3 totals 12 residues. Between the trimmed V and J ends, which lost 5 bases and 1 base, there was a span of 3 bases.

This chain connects TRBV7-2 to TRBJ1-1, with no clear D. V shed 4 bases and J shed 3 bases, with 12 bases lying between them. The germline V gene has CDR1 SGHTA and CDR2 FQGNSA. There are 14 residues in the CDR3. The CDR3: CASSYDTRYTEAFF. The CDR3 DNA follows: TGTGCCAGCAGCTATGACACCCGGTACACTGAAGCTTTCTTT.

This clonotype has at least ten counts. The chain uses TRBV11-2 and TRBJ2-4, with D maybe TRBD2 (5 bases). The length of the CDR3 is 15 residues. Trimming took 8 bases from V and 1 from J, leaving 15 bases between them. CDR1 and CDR2 (germline): SGHAT, FQNNGV. The CDR3 DNA is TGTGCCAGCGCCGACACGGGGTTCGCCAAAAACATTCAGTACTTC. Encoded protein: CASADTGFAKNIQYF.

For this clonotype: The junction departs from germline at one end; a sequencing error may be responsible. The genes are TRBV7-3 and TRBJ1-5, with TRBD1 identical over 9 bases. CDR3 length equals 15 residues. The germline V gene has CDR1 SGHTA and CDR2 FQGTGA. The CDR3 sequence is CANSYTGGTGQPQHF. The CDR3 DNA reads TGTGCCAACAGCTACACAGGGGGCACGGGTCAGCCCCAGCATTTT.

This clonotype was seen repeatedly, ten times or more. The chain is built from TRBV10-3 and TRBJ2-7; 10 nucleotides match TRBD2. Per the germline V gene, CDR1 is ENHRY and CDR2 is SYGVKD. This CDR3 is built from 13 residues. V lost 11 bases to trimming and J lost 0 bases; unmatched junction nucleotides: 4. CDR3 amino acids: CAVGLAISYEQYF. CDR3 nucleotides: TGTGCCGTGGGACTAGCGATCTCCTACGAGCAGTACTTC.

This clonotype was counted ten times or more. The V call is TRBV27, the J call TRBJ1-2, with 9 bases that match TRBD1. V lost 5 bases and J lost 7; bases outside the gene matches: 11. Looked up from germline, CDR1 is MNHEY and CDR2 is SMNVEV (reference sequence). The length of the CDR3 is 15 residues. CDR3 in amino acids: CASSPDKQGAFGYTF. CDR3 sequence (DNA): TGTGCCAGCAGTCCAGACAAACAGGGGGCGTTTGGCTACACCTTC.

This clonotype was seen only once. The chain joins TRBV28 to TRBJ1-1; the match to TRBD1 covers 10 bases. Losses at the gene ends were 7 bases for V and 6 bases for J; bases not matched to a gene: 11. CDR1 and CDR2 from the germline V gene are MDHEN and SYDVKM. CDR3 length equals 15 residues. This CDR3 reads CASILPGQGFAEAFF. CDR3 nucleotide sequence: TGTGCCAGCATCCTCCCGGGACAGGGGTTCGCTGAAGCTTTCTTT. Full variable domain (missing parts from reference TRBV28 and TRBJ1-1): DVKVTQSSRYLVKRTGEKVFLECVQDMDHENMFWYRQDPGLGLRLIYFSYDVKMKEKGDIPEGYSVSREKKERFSLILESASTNQTSMYLCASILPGQGFAEAFFGQGTRLTVV.

The sample holds many counts of this clonotype. The chain joins TRBV28 to TRBJ1-4; 9 positions match TRBD1. The CDR3 runs 11 residues. V trimming: 6 bases; J trimming: 10 bases; junction bases outside the gene matches: 0. CDR1 and CDR2 from the germline V gene are MDHEN and SYDVKM. CDR3 protein: CASRDRGKLFF. Written as DNA, the CDR3 is TGTGCCAGCAGGGACAGGGGAAAACTGTTTTTT.

V gene TRBV4-1 combines with J gene TRBJ2-7; possibly TRBD1 for D (6 bases). This CDR3 is built from 14 residues. V lost 4 bases and J 3 bases, leaving 13 bases between the germline ends. Per the germline V gene, CDR1 is MGHRA and CDR2 is YSYEKL. The CDR3 nucleotides read TGCGCCAGCAGCCCAGGGGCCGTTTTCTACGAGCAGTACTTC. It is translated as CASSPGAVFYEQYF.